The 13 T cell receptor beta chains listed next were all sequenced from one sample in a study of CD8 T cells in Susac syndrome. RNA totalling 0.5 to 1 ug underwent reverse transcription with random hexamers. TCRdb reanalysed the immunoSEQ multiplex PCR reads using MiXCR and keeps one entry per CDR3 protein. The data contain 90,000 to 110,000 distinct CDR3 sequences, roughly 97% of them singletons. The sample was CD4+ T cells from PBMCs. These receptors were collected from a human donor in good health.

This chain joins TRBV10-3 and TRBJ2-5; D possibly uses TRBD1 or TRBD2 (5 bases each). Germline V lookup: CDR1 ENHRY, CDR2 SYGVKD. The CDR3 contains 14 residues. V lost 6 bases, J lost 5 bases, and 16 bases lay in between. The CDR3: CAISSGSSAETQYF. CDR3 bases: TGTGCCATCAGCTCAGGGAGTAGTGCGGAGACCCAGTACTTC.

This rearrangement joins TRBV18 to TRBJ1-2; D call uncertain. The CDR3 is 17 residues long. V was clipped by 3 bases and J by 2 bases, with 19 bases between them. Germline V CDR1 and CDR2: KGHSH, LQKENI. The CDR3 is CASSPLGPQRLNYGYTF. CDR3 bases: TGTGCCAGCTCACCTCTCGGGCCACAGCGGCTAAACTATGGCTACACCTTC.

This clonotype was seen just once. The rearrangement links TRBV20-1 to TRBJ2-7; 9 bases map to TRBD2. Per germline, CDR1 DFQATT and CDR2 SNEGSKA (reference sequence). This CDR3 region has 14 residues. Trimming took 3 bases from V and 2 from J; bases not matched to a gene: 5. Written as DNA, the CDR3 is TGCAGTGCTAGGCGGGAGGGTCCCCCCTACGAGCAGTACTTC. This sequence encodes CSARREGPPYEQYF.

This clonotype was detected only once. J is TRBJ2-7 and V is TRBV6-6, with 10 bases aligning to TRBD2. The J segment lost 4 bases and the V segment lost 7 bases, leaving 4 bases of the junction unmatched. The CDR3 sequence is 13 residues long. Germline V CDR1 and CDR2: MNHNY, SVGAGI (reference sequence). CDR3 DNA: TGTGCCAGCATAGAGCGGGAGGGGTACGAGCAGTACTTC. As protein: CASIEREGYEQYF.

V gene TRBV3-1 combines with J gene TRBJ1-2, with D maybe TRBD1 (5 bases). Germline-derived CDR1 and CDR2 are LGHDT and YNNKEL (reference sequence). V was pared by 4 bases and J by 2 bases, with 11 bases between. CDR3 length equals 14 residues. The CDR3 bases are TGTGCCAGCAGCCCTTGGGAGGGGAACTATGGCTACACCTTC. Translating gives CASSPWEGNYGYTF.

The CDR3 here is CASSGTGVTGELFF. As DNA, the CDR3 is TGTGCCAGCAGCGGGACAGGGGTGACCGGGGAGCTGTTTTTT. The chain couples TRBV9 to TRBJ2-2; 9 positions agree with TRBD1. Germline values: CDR1 SGDLS, CDR2 YYNGEE. V lost 3 bases and J lost 5; bases outside the gene matches: 2. This CDR3 has 14 residues.

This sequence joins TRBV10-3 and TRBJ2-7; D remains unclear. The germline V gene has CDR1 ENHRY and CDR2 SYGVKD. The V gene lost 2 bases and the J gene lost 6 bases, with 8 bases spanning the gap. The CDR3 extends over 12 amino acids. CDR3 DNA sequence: TGTGCCATCAGTGAGGCCTATCTCGAGCAGTACTTC. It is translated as CAISEAYLEQYF.

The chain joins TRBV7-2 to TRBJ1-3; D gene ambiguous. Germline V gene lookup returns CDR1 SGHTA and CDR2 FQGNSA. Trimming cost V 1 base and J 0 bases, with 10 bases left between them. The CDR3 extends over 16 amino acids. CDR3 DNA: TGTGCCAGCAGCTTAGGACTGCCGTACTCTGGAAACACCATATATTTT. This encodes CASSLGLPYSGNTIYF.

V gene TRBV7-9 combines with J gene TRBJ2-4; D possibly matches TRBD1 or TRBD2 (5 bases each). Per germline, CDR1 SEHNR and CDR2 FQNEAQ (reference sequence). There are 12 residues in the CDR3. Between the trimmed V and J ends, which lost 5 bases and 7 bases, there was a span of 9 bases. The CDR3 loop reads CASSRDGNIQYF. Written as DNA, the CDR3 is TGTGCCAGCAGCAGGGACGGGAACATTCAGTACTTC.

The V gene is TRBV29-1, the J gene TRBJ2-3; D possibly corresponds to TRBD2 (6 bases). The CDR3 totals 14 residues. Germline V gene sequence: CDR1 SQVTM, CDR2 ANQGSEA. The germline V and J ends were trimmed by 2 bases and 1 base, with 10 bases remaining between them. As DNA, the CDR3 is TGCAGCGTTGAAAAGAGGGAGGGCACAGATACGCAGTATTTT. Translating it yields CSVEKREGTDTQYF.

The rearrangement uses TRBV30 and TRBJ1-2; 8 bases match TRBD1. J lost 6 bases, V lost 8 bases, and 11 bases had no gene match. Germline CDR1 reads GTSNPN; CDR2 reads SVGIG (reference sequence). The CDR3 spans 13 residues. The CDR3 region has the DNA TGTGCCAGCCCCCGACAGGGGCGAGATGGCTACACCTTC. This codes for CASPRQGRDGYTF.

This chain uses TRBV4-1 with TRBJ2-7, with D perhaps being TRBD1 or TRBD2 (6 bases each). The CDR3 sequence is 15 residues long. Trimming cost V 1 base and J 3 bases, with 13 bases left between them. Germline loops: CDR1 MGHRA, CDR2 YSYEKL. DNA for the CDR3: TGCGCCAGCAGCCAAGGCGGGGCACAGGGCTACGAGCAGTACTTC. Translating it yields CASSQGGAQGYEQYF.

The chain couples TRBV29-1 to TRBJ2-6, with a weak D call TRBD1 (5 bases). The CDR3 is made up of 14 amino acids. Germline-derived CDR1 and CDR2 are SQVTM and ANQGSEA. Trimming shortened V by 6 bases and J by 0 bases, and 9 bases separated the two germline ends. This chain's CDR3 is CSVPTGSGANVLTF. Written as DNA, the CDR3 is TGCAGCGTCCCTACAGGCTCTGGGGCCAACGTCCTGACTTTC.